This T cell receptor (beta chain) was identified during a study of human T cells and chemical hapten exposure. In the study overall: Small pooled library volume differences mainly caused per-sample TCR yield variation. General study points: Significantly more large CDR3 similarity clusters were formed by expanded TCRs than by controls.

Each CDR3 protein is one row after TCRdb ran MiXCR on the RACE reads. The profile shows 55,000 to 75,000 distinct CDR3 sequences, roughly 12% of them singletons. Time point reported: patch test 3, about 24 weeks after DPC sensitization. Treatment indicated: therapeutic diphenylcyclopropenone sensitization with weekly scalp DPC. Germline CDR1 and CDR2: SEHNR and FQNEAQ (reference sequence). The ends lost 4 bases at V and 7 bases at J; junction bases unmatched: 10. The CDR3 runs to 16 residues. In this sample, this clonotype turned up many times. The antigen is not known. The material was whole blood, obtained in connection with sensitization to the hapten diphenylcyclopropenone (DPC). This chain joins TRBV7-9 and TRBJ1-1; 12 nucleotides agree with TRBD1. The TCR originated in a man aged 30 to 39 with alopecia areata. Some clones in this sample may be carry-over from other donors' samples. The CDR3 nucleotides are TGTGCCAGCAGCTGGCACCCGGGACAGGGGGCAGTTGAAGCTTTCTTT. Its translation is CASSWHPGQGAVEAFF.